This TCR beta chain was observed in a study of control samples from healthy donors and cancer patients. Germline V CDR1 and CDR2: LGHNT, FRNRAP. The CDR3 is 15 amino acids. The V end was cut by 4 bases, the J end by 2 bases, with 9 bases between. TCRdb keeps only in-frame clones here, not all; method: immunoSEQ multiplex PCR. The sample has 150,000 or so clones, approximately 93% seen once. Sequenced material: blood. The chain employs TRBV12-5 and TRBJ1-6, with D possibly matching TRBD1 (6 bases). The sequence came from a man aged 35 to 55 in good health. The CDR3 protein is CASGSRGPYNSPLHF. CDR3 DNA: TGTGCTAGTGGTTCGCGGGGGCCCTATAATTCACCCCTCCACTTT. Drawing the rest from reference TRBV12-5 and TRBJ1-6, the complete variable domain is DARVTQTPRHKVTEMGQEVTMRCQPILGHNTVFWYRQTMMQGLELLAYFRNRAPLDDSGMPKDRFSAEMPDATLATLKIQPSEPRDSAVYFCASGSRGPYNSPLHFGNGTRLTVT.